This T cell receptor (beta chain) was sequenced during a study of T cell repertoires in cytomegalovirus infection. Findings and caveats of the study: In two of eight donors, the top clonotype was HLA-C-restricted CMV-specific.

TCRdb re-called the reads through MiXCR, storing one row per CDR3 protein. The sample records about 890,000 distinct CDR3 sequences, approximately 32% being singletons. The V gene's germline CDR1 is MNHEY and CDR2 SMNVEV (reference sequence). V was shortened by 0 bases and J by 0 bases, with 12 bases between the two germline ends. The CDR3 covers 17 residues. As to this clonotype: Antigen unknown.

The sequenced sample was cultured CD8+ T cells from PBMCs, obtained from culture after CMV antigen stimulation. The TCR sequence derives from a human donor in good health (CMV status not recorded). Some clones in this sample may be carry-over from other donors' samples. V is TRBV27 and J is TRBJ2-1; possibly TRBD1 or TRBD2 for D (5 bases each). CDR3 residues: CASSLSGTSSSYNEQFF. The DNA for the CDR3 is TGTGCCAGCAGTTTATCAGGGACGTCGAGCTCCTACAATGAGCAGTTCTTC.